The T cell receptor beta chain under discussion was sequenced for a study of cytomegalovirus exposure and HLA in healthy donors. Study at large: According to later analysis, the same platform produced the roughly 120 validation and approximately 700 first-cohort repertoires.

Some clones are missing from TCRdb's copy, which holds only in-frame ones; the method was immunoSEQ multiplex PCR. Of approximately 160,000 clones detected, roughly 95% appear once; the ten largest clones hold 0.89%. The donors were in the roughly 130-subject validation cohort, distinct from the approximately 700-subject first cohort. A word on this clone: Its antigen is not known.

Study conclusions and caveats: Among TCR beta chains, those listed as cytomegalovirus-associated numbered roughly 150. In vitro, three CMV-associated chains proved specific for CMV antigens.

From germline, CDR1 is MNHEY and CDR2 SMNVEV (reference sequence). Deletions cut 8 bases from V and 7 bases from J, with 15 bases between. The CDR3 runs 13 residues. The chain recombines TRBV27 with TRBJ2-1; D gene ambiguous. The sequence was obtained from a woman aged 18-30 years in good health and CMV-seronegative. Sequencing input: PBMCs. This CDR3 is CASSLAPWNEQFF. CDR3 bases: TGTGCCAGCTCCTTGGCCCCATGGAATGAGCAGTTCTTC.